A single sample gave rise to the 16 T cell receptor beta chains below, sequenced in a study of T cell responses to AZD1222 COVID-19 vaccine (TCRdb year 2021). The sample's time point label, in plain terms: baseline before first vaccination. The library was prepared using the immunoSEQ multiplex PCR assay. The source is immuneACCESS, and TCRdb retained only in-frame sequences with V and J called. Part of the clones is not carried over; for the studies checked, unresolved V genes explain less than half of this, and the remainder is unexplained. For this sample the table gives 150,000 to 200,000 clones, of which roughly 92% were detected only once. Less than 11% of the sample is held by the ten biggest clonotypes. The sample in question was peripheral blood, obtained on day 0 of AZD1222 vaccination. The receptors shown here come from an adult in good health.

This sequence joins TRBV12-3 or TRBV12-4 and TRBJ1-1; D remains ambiguous. The CDR3 is made up of 13 amino acids. Trimming pared 5 bases from V and 4 bases from J, leaving 11 bases between. The CDR3, as DNA: TGTGCCAGCAGTCTCTCACGGGGCACTGAAGCTTTCTTT. This translates into CASSLSRGTEAFF.

The chain combines TRBV5-6 with TRBJ2-7; no clear D. The V gene lost 1 base and the J gene lost 3 bases, with 5 bases spanning the gap. CDR1 is SGHDT, CDR2 YYEEEE, per germline. This CDR3 region has 12 residues. The CDR3, as DNA: TGTGCCAGCAGCTTGACAAGCTACGAGCAGTACTTC. Its protein is CASSLTSYEQYF.

The V gene is TRBV5-4, the J gene TRBJ2-1; 8 bases are shared with TRBD2. There are 17 residues in the CDR3. The junction had 15 bases not matched to a gene; V was cut back by 4 bases and J by 6 bases. CDR1 and CDR2 from the germline V gene are SGHNT and YYREEE (reference sequence). As DNA, the CDR3 is TGTGCCAGCAGCCCGGGGGGGTGGACTAGCAGAAGCAATGAGCAGTTCTTC. It is translated as CASSPGGWTSRSNEQFF.

This chain connects TRBV3-1 (or the pseudogene TRBV3-2) to TRBJ2-7; tentatively, D is TRBD2 (7 bases). Germline assignment: CDR1 LGHDT and CDR2 YNNKEL (reference sequence). This CDR3 contains 16 residues. V was pared by 2 bases and J by 5 bases, with 19 bases between. The DNA of the CDR3 is TGTGCCAGCAGCCAAAGGGGGGGAGAGAAGCAGAACGAGCAGTACTTC. Protein sequence: CASSQRGGEKQNEQYF.

This clone was detected only once. This rearrangement joins TRBV7-8 to TRBJ2-1, with D perhaps matching TRBD2 (7 bases). In germline, CDR1 is SGHVS, CDR2 FQNEAQ. The CDR3 extends over 16 amino acids. V was cut by 4 bases and J by 1 base, with 14 bases left in between. The CDR3 nucleotides are TGTGCCAGCAGCTCATCGGGGGGCACGTCCTACAATGAGCAGTTCTTC. Protein product: CASSSSGGTSYNEQFF.

Comments on this clone: Other DNA sequences from this sample encode an identical CDR3 as well. The rearrangement uses TRBV18 and TRBJ1-1, with TRBD1 identical over 8 bases. The germline gives CDR1 KGHSH, CDR2 LQKENI. The junction had 1 base not matched to a gene; V was cut back by 3 bases and J by 1 base. There are 14 residues in the CDR3. CDR3 protein: CASSPGQGNTEAFF. The CDR3, as DNA: TGTGCCAGCTCACCCGGACAGGGGAACACTGAAGCTTTCTTT. Looking up the rest from reference TRBV18 and TRBJ1-1 gives the full variable domain: NAGVMQNPRHLVRRRGQEARLRCSPMKGHSHVYWYRQLPEEGLKFMVYLQKENIIDESGMPKERFSAEFPKEGPSILRIQQVVRGDSAAYFCASSPGQGNTEAFFGQGTRLTVV.

The chain joins TRBV6-5 to TRBJ1-3; 7 positions agree with TRBD1. CDR1 is MNHEY, CDR2 SVGAGI, per germline. The CDR3 is 15 residues long. V dropped 7 bases and J dropped 3; count of bases not matched to a gene: 9. CDR3 sequence reads: CASILTGERGNTIYF. The CDR3 DNA is TGTGCCAGCATACTAACAGGGGAGCGTGGAAACACCATATATTTT.

This clone has a handful of counts. The chain joins TRBV29-1 to TRBJ2-1; no definite D call. The CDR3 is 11 amino acids. Per germline, CDR1 SQVTM and CDR2 ANQGSEA. The DNA for the CDR3 is TGCACCTCTAAGCACGGGAATGAGCAGTTCTTC. Protein sequence: CTSKHGNEQFF.

This chain connects TRBV2 to TRBJ1-4, with TRBD1 matching 11 bases. With V trimmed by 7 bases and J by 7 bases, 5 bases remained unmatched. Germline V CDR1 and CDR2: SNHLY, FYNNEI. CDR3 length: 14 residues. The CDR3 loop is CASKRGTGGEKLFF. The DNA for the CDR3 is TGTGCCAGCAAGAGGGGGACAGGGGGTGAAAAACTGTTTTTT.

The chain uses TRBV7-6 and TRBJ2-2; the D is unclear. The V and J ends lost 6 bases and 8 bases respectively, with 13 bases between them. CDR1 and CDR2 (germline): SGHVS, FNYEAQ. This CDR3 spans 13 amino acids. CDR3 amino acids: CASRATIQGELFF. The CDR3 coding sequence is TGTGCCAGCAGAGCGACAATCCAAGGGGAGCTGTTTTTT.

The chain's CDR3 is CASSRGGSGSSYNEQFF. In DNA form, the CDR3 reads TGTGCCAGCAGTAGGGGGGGGAGCGGGAGCTCCTACAATGAGCAGTTCTTC. This sequence joins TRBV7-2 and TRBJ2-1; 8 bases agree with TRBD2. Per germline, CDR1 SGHTA and CDR2 FQGNSA. J lost 0 bases, V lost 6 bases, and 10 bases had no gene match. CDR3 size: 17 residues.

This chain links TRBV5-6 with TRBJ1-5; no definite D call. Trimming stripped 2 bases from V and 3 bases from J, with 9 bases between. From germline, CDR1 is SGHDT and CDR2 YYEEEE. The CDR3 covers 14 residues. The DNA of the CDR3 is TGTGCCAGCAGCTTAGACCCCTTCAATCAGCCCCAGCATTTT. Its protein product is CASSLDPFNQPQHF. Looking up the rest from reference TRBV5-6 and TRBJ1-5 gives the full variable domain: DAGVTQSPTHLIKTRGQQVTLRCSPKSGHDTVSWYQQALGQGPQFIFQYYEEEERQRGNFPDRFSGHQFPNYSSELNVNALLLGDSALYLCASSLDPFNQPQHFGDGTRLSIL.

The chain joins TRBV7-9 to TRBJ2-3, with a weak D call TRBD1 (6 bases). Looked up from germline, CDR1 is SEHNR and CDR2 is FQNEAQ (reference sequence). With 0 bases removed from V and 6 bases from J, the gap between germline ends came to 19 bases. This CDR3 contains 17 residues. For the CDR3, the DNA is TGTGCCAGCAGCTTAGCGCTGGAAACAGGGCCTTGGGATACGCAGTATTTT. This gives the protein CASSLALETGPWDTQYF.

The chain has TRBV27 and TRBJ2-7; either TRBD1 or TRBD2 may supply D (6 bases each). Germline CDR1 MNHEY, CDR2 SMNVEV (reference sequence). Trimming pared 5 bases from V and 7 bases from J, leaving 15 bases between. This CDR3 region has 13 residues. CDR3 protein: CASSLRGAGEQYV. The CDR3 DNA is TGTGCCAGCAGTCTTAGGGGGGCGGGGGAGCAGTACGTC.

The chain employs TRBV4-2 and TRBJ2-2; TRBD2 aligns across 8 bases. The CDR3 is 17 residues long. Germline trimming cut 4 bases from V and 1 base from J; bases unmatched to any gene: 8. CDR1 is LGHNA and CDR2 is YNFKEQ in the germline V gene. The CDR3 here is CASSLGDGRENTGELFF. The CDR3 DNA is TGTGCCAGCAGCCTGGGGGACGGGAGGGAGAACACCGGGGAGCTGTTTTTT.

The chain has TRBV9 and TRBJ2-3; D might be TRBD2 (5 bases). The germline V and J ends were trimmed by 0 bases and 10 bases, with 9 bases remaining between them. Looked up from germline, CDR1 is SGDLS and CDR2 is YYNGEE. The CDR3 contains 12 residues. CDR3 sequence: CASSVEREPQYF. As DNA, the CDR3 is TGTGCCAGCAGCGTAGAAAGGGAGCCGCAGTATTTT. Full variable domain (missing parts from reference TRBV9 and TRBJ2-3): DSGVTQTPKHLITATGQRVTLRCSPRSGDLSVYWYQQSLDQGLQFLIQYYNGEERAKGNILERFSAQQFPDLHSELNLSSLELGDSALYFCASSVEREPQYFGPGTRLTVL.